This T cell receptor (beta chain) was profiled in a study of Graves' ophthalmopathy and Graves' hyperthyroidism (dated by TCRdb to the late 2010s). With respect to the entire study: Peripheral blood was collected before any treatment was given, at the time of initial diagnosis. In several hyperthyroidism patients, the T-cell repertoires found in thyroid tissue were compared with those found in blood. To explore V-J signatures that separate ophthalmopathy from hyperthyroidism, a discovery set of approximately 100 patients was enrolled, consisting of 43 with ophthalmopathy and about 60 with stable hyperthyroidism. The study used TCR beta repertoire signatures to distinguish Graves' ophthalmopathy from Graves' hyperthyroidism and to predict progression to ophthalmopathy. For training and testing, the roughly 97 patients in the discovery cohort were randomly divided in a 7:3 ratio. Following sample collection, hyperthyroidism patients were given methimazole at a starting dose of 30 mg daily, and ophthalmopathy patients were given high-dose intravenous methylprednisolone. For independent validation, a separate cohort was made up of fewer than 20 hyperthyroidism patients plus 17 patients who later progressed from hyperthyroidism to ophthalmopathy. In total, approximately 130 blood samples were TCR-sequenced: around 42 ophthalmopathy, approximately 80 hyperthyroidism and 17 hyperthyroidism-to-ophthalmopathy patients. Study-level results and caveats: No statistical method was used to predetermine the sample size, and group allocation was not hidden from the investigators. Among expanded thyroid clonotypes with frequency above 0.001, most also showed up in blood, which suggests that blood repertoires may reflect the thyroid immune response. In validation, the model predicted ophthalmopathy progression with more than 70% sensitivity and 72.22% specificity; some 13 predicted patients were CT-confirmed with GO in a median of approximately six months. In cross-validation, the 13-signature model distinguished ophthalmopathy from stable hyperthyroidism with nearly 90% sensitivity and around 83% specificity, while in the test set the corresponding values were about 80% and 75%.

For repertoire sequencing, the TCR beta CDR3 regions were amplified from RNA transcripts. A first-round RT-PCR used HTBI primers with the Qiagen OneStep RT-PCR kit, followed by a second-round multiplex PCR, size selection and purification. Libraries were sequenced paired-end with 100 bp reads on an Illumina HiSeq2000. In the source study's methods: SOAPnuke was used to process the reads, removing any read that contained adapters or uncalled bases, had a mean Phred below 15, or lacked an exact match to the constant primer or identifier. COPE v1.2.5 was used to merge the high-quality paired reads. Each unique nucleotide sequence was defined as a clonotype, and clonotypes were aligned to IMGT TRB V, D and J references with MiTCR v1.1. Only V-J combinations with frequency above 0.0001 were analysed, covering around 99% of repertoires. For each V-J combination, a TCR clonal expansion and chaos score was defined as F50 clonal expansion divided by the chaos observed in the TCRdist matrix. Features were reduced by Welch's t-statistics and random forest to around 13 V-J combinations, which fed a naive Bayes classifier. Thyroid-blood repertoire similarity was quantified with the Morisita-Horn index. TCRdb reanalyzed the raw reads on its own, using fastp at Q25 for trimming and MiXCR for clone calling, and kept in-frame beta chains. CDR3 protein sequences are deduplicated, and each keeps its most common genes and DNA. V and J calls and clone size were set by TCRdb, not the authors. A total of a few hundred thousand distinct CDR3 sequences appear in this sample, 15% of them only once. The ten largest make up about 7.3% of the sample.

A patient counted as having stable hyperthyroidism if there was no progression to ophthalmopathy within 18 months of follow-up. Hyperthyroidism patients were newly diagnosed, were aged 18 to 65 years, and had a disease duration under 2 months. Patients were excluded if they had other autoimmune diseases, uncontrolled infections, pregnancy or lactation. Diagnosis was based on clinical symptoms, serum thyroxine, TRAb, thyroid ultrasound and orbital computed tomography. Using Ficoll-Paque density gradient centrifugation, PBMCs were isolated from about 9.2 ml of fresh peripheral blood. Total RNA was extracted using Trizol reagent, and RNA quality was checked on an Agilent 2100 Bioanalyzer. The CDR3, cysteine through phenylalanine, is 12 amino acids long. Just CDR3 DNA is preserved here, 36 bases in frame from base 1. As encoded in the germline V gene, CDR1 is SQVTM while CDR2 is ANQGSEA. About this clonotype itself: What this receptor recognizes is not known. A read error may explain this, as a much larger clone is one base away.

This TCR was recovered from a woman aged 18-30 years with stable Graves' hyperthyroidism. Donor details come from another sample of the same person, matched by shared clones. Recombination connected TRBV29-1 to TRBJ1-1, with the D gene not clear enough to name. What was sequenced was peripheral blood. The CDR3 is CSGRAGSTEACF. The nucleotides are TGCAGCGGTAGAGCGGGGAGCACTGAAGCTTGCTTT.